What follows are 31 T cell receptor beta chains derived from one specimen sequenced in a study of siplizumab effects on memory and regulatory T cells. Clones were read by immunoSEQ multiplex PCR, and TCRdb kept only the in-frame ones, dropping some. The sample shows 100,000 or so clones, 92% of them seen only once. The specimen was non-Treg CD4+ T cells sorted from blood. These receptors all stem from a human donor in good health.

The V and J genes are TRBV14 and TRBJ2-1, with no clear D. The CDR3 sequence is 16 residues long. V was clipped by 1 base and J by 3 bases, with 13 bases between them. Germline V lookup: CDR1 SGHDN, CDR2 FVKESK. The CDR3 region is CASSQGGSAFYNEQFF. In DNA, the CDR3 is TGTGCCAGCAGCCAAGGAGGAAGCGCGTTCTACAATGAGCAGTTCTTC.

The chain is built from TRBV7-3 and TRBJ2-1; D is perhaps TRBD2 (6 bases). V lost 5 bases and J lost 0, with 11 bases in between. Germline-derived CDR1 and CDR2 are SGHTA and FQGTGA. The CDR3 sequence is 15 residues long. CDR3 sequence (DNA): TGTGCCAGCAGCACTAGCTCTTCCTCCTACAATGAGCAGTTCTTC. It translates to CASSTSSSSYNEQFF. Full variable domain (outside the CDR3, taken from reference TRBV7-3 and TRBJ2-1): GAGVSQTPSNKVTEKGKYVELRCDPISGHTALYWYRQSLGQGPEFLIYFQGTGAADDSGLPNDRFFAVRPEGSVSTLKIQRTERGDSAVYLCASSTSSSSYNEQFFGPGTRLTVL.

The chain uses TRBV28 and TRBJ1-3, with 7 bases fitting TRBD1. This CDR3 region has 20 residues. Trimming at V came to 1 base and at J to 3 bases, leaving 18 bases not matched to a gene. CDR1 is MDHEN, CDR2 SYDVKM, per germline. CDR3 bases: TGTGCCAGCAGTTTATTTTCAGGGGGAATTGCCGGACAGTTTGGAAACACCATATATTTT. This translates into CASSLFSGGIAGQFGNTIYF.

V usage is TRBV19 and J usage is TRBJ2-5; the match to TRBD1 covers 11 bases. With 3 bases clipped from V and 6 bases from J, the junction kept 3 bases outside the gene matches. The CDR3 runs to 14 residues. Per germline, CDR1 LNHDA and CDR2 SQIVND (reference sequence). In DNA form, the CDR3 reads TGTGCCAGTAGTATGGACAGGGGGCTACAGACCCAGTACTTC. This codes for CASSMDRGLQTQYF.

V gene TRBV10-3 combines with J gene TRBJ2-2, with a tentative D call TRBD1 (5 bases). The CDR3 is 12 amino acids. V was shortened by 6 bases and J by 5 bases, with 7 bases between the two germline ends. Germline V gene sequence: CDR1 ENHRY, CDR2 SYGVKD. CDR3 sequence (DNA): TGTGCCATCAGGCAGGGTACCGGGGAGCTGTTTTTT. Protein: CAIRQGTGELFF.

This chain links TRBV9 with TRBJ2-2, with D possibly being TRBD1 (6 bases). The germline V gene encodes CDR1 SGDLS and CDR2 YYNGEE. This CDR3 is 15 amino acids long. V shed 0 bases and J shed 6 bases, with 12 bases lying between them. The CDR3 DNA follows: TGTGCCAGCAGCGTAGGCAGGGGAACCGCCGGGGAGCTGTTTTTT. This gives the protein CASSVGRGTAGELFF.

The table lists this clone with a count of one. The V call is TRBV9, the J call TRBJ2-1, with 9 nucleotides matching TRBD2. Germline V lookup: CDR1 SGDLS, CDR2 YYNGEE. There are 16 residues in the CDR3. Unmatched junction bases numbered 7, after V lost 0 bases and J lost 6 bases. The chain's CDR3 is CASSVAWREGPNEQFF. The CDR3, as DNA: TGTGCCAGCAGCGTAGCCTGGCGGGAGGGCCCCAATGAGCAGTTCTTC.

Details on this clone: The same CDR3 also results from other DNA sequences found in this sample. The V call is TRBV6-4, the J call TRBJ1-1; D is ambiguous. The CDR3 is 13 residues long. The V and J ends lost 3 bases and 0 bases respectively, with 5 bases between them. Germline V gene lookup returns CDR1 MRHNA and CDR2 SNTAGT. Here the CDR3 reads CASSEGMNTEAFF. CDR3 bases: TGTGCCAGCAGTGAGGGTATGAACACTGAAGCTTTCTTT.

The chain recombines TRBV7-3 with TRBJ2-6; D unclear. Germline V gene data show CDR1 as SGHTA and CDR2 as FQGTGA. The germline V and J ends were trimmed by 4 bases and 1 base, with 8 bases remaining between them. The CDR3 has 15 amino acids. The CDR3 loop reads CASSWKLSGANVLTF. In DNA, the CDR3 is TGTGCCAGCAGCTGGAAGCTTTCTGGGGCCAACGTCCTGACTTTC.

This chain links TRBV10-2 with TRBJ1-6; no clear D gene. This CDR3 comprises 13 residues. Trimming took 0 bases from V and 7 from J, leaving 4 bases between them. Germline V gene data show CDR1 as WSHSY and CDR2 as SAAADI. The CDR3, as DNA: TGCGCCAGCAGTGAGTCCACCAATTCACCCCTCCACTTT. This translates into CASSESTNSPLHF.

V is TRBV7-9 and J is TRBJ1-2; 10 bases align to TRBD1. Germline CDR1 reads SEHNR; CDR2 reads FQNEAQ (reference sequence). The CDR3 has 13 amino acids. J gave up 7 bases and V 4 bases, and 3 bases lay outside the gene matches. Here the CDR3 DNA reads TGTGCCAGCAGCTCCCGGGACAGGGGTGGCTACACCTTC. The encoded protein is CASSSRDRGGYTF.

V usage is TRBV2 and J usage is TRBJ2-3; the D is unclear. The CDR3 length is 15 residues. V lost 7 bases and J 1 base, leaving 15 bases between the germline ends. Germline CDR1 SNHLY, CDR2 FYNNEI. The CDR3 reads CASKPARRGTDTQYF. The CDR3 bases are TGTGCCAGCAAGCCGGCGCGAAGGGGCACAGATACGCAGTATTTT.

The J gene is TRBJ1-5, the V gene TRBV28; the D gene is possibly TRBD1 (5 bases). Trimming took 3 bases from V and 7 from J, leaving 19 bases between them. Germline loops: CDR1 MDHEN, CDR2 SYDVKM. This CDR3 comprises 16 residues. The CDR3 reads CASSLWGKARTQPQHF. The CDR3 region has the DNA TGTGCCAGCAGTTTGTGGGGGAAAGCTAGAACGCAGCCCCAGCATTTT.

The chain couples TRBV19 to TRBJ2-1, with TRBD2 matching over 7 bases. Germline V gene sequence: CDR1 LNHDA, CDR2 SQIVND (reference sequence). With 6 bases clipped from V and 3 bases from J, the junction kept 5 bases outside the gene matches. The CDR3 has 14 amino acids. For the CDR3, the DNA is TGTGCCAGTAGGCAGGCGGGGGACTACAATGAGCAGTTCTTC. It is translated as CASRQAGDYNEQFF.

The chain employs TRBV11-1 and TRBJ2-7; D is possibly TRBD2 (6 bases). From germline, CDR1 is SGHAT and CDR2 FQDESV (reference sequence). The CDR3 has 14 residues. V lost 1 base and J 7 bases, leaving 14 bases between the germline ends. CDR3 region: CASSLEGRGGEQYF. The CDR3, as DNA: TGTGCCAGCAGCTTAGAAGGACGTGGAGGGGAGCAGTACTTC. The variable domain in full, completed from reference TRBV11-1 and TRBJ2-7, reads EAEVAQSPRYKITEKSQAVAFWCDPISGHATLYWYRQILGQGPELLVQFQDESVVDDSQLPKDRFSAERLKGVDSTLKIQPAELGDSAMYLCASSLEGRGGEQYFGPGTRLTVT.

V and J are TRBV29-1 and TRBJ2-1; no reliable D call. V lost 3 bases and J 8 bases, leaving 5 bases between the germline ends. In germline, CDR1 is SQVTM, CDR2 ANQGSEA. This CDR3 spans 10 amino acids. The CDR3 DNA reads TGCAGCGTTGACCGCGATGAGCAGTTCTTC. Its protein is CSVDRDEQFF.

The chain has TRBV15 and TRBJ1-4, with D maybe TRBD1 (6 bases). Germline CDR1 LNHNV, CDR2 YYDKDF (reference sequence). The CDR3 runs to 18 residues. Trimming pared 3 bases from V and 6 bases from J, leaving 23 bases between. CDR3 protein: CATSRGLPHPDRHEKLFF. The CDR3 nucleotides read TGTGCCACCAGCAGGGGTTTGCCCCACCCCGACAGGCATGAAAAACTGTTTTTT.

The chain recombines TRBV30 with TRBJ1-1; no clear D gene. The CDR3 has 11 residues. Trimming took off 2 bases at V and 4 bases at J, with 5 bases between the two ends. From germline, CDR1 is GTSNPN and CDR2 SVGIG (reference sequence). The CDR3 nucleotides are TGTGCCTGGAGTATAGGCACTGAAGCTTTCTTT. Residues: CAWSIGTEAFF.

This chain links TRBV14 with TRBJ2-7; D ambiguous. Germline V gene sequence: CDR1 SGHDN, CDR2 FVKESK. The CDR3 totals 12 residues. V was clipped by 6 bases and J by 4 bases, with 10 bases between them. The CDR3 loop reads CASSLGRYEQYF. For the CDR3, the DNA is TGTGCCAGCAGTCTGGGTCGATACGAGCAGTACTTC.

This chain connects TRBV6-6 to TRBJ2-7; D is perhaps TRBD1 (5 bases). Germline V gives CDR1 MNHNY, CDR2 SVGAGI (reference sequence). The CDR3 loop spans 14 amino acids. V was pared by 6 bases and J by 0 bases, with 12 bases between. CDR3 nucleotides: TGTGCCAGCAGCTCGACAGTTAGCTCCTACGAGCAGTACTTC. Its protein product is CASSSTVSSYEQYF.

The chain recombines TRBV7-3 with TRBJ2-2; D not certain. V lost 8 bases to trimming and J lost 5 bases, with 15 bases between them. This CDR3 region has 14 residues. Germline V gives CDR1 SGHTA, CDR2 FQGTGA. The chain's CDR3 is CASGRLLGTGELFF. CDR3 DNA: TGTGCCAGCGGACGGCTCCTAGGGACCGGGGAGCTGTTTTTT.

The V call is TRBV4-1, the J call TRBJ2-3, with D hard to call. Trimming pared 2 bases from V and 1 base from J, leaving 7 bases between. CDR3 length: 14 amino acids. Germline V gene sequence: CDR1 MGHRA, CDR2 YSYEKL. CDR3 loop: CASSQHPRTDTQYF. The CDR3 bases are TGCGCCAGCAGCCAACATCCGCGCACAGATACGCAGTATTTT.

The V call is TRBV2, the J call TRBJ2-3; D gene ambiguous. V lost 4 bases and J 10 bases, leaving 9 bases between the germline ends. Germline V CDR1 and CDR2: SNHLY, FYNNEI. There are 11 residues in the CDR3. This CDR3 reads CASSVQAAQYF. The CDR3 region has the DNA TGTGCCAGCAGTGTTCAGGCGGCGCAGTATTTT.

This chain connects TRBV6-6 to TRBJ2-7; 7 bases line up with TRBD1. Germline V gene sequence: CDR1 MNHNY, CDR2 SVGAGI (reference sequence). V was pared by 6 bases and J by 5 bases, with 7 bases of the junction left unmatched. The length of the CDR3 is 13 residues. The CDR3 nucleotides read TGTGCCAGCAGACCGACAGGGACCAACGAGCAGTACTTC. Residues: CASRPTGTNEQYF.

V gene TRBV19 combines with J gene TRBJ2-3; D unclear. Between the trimmed V and J ends, which lost 5 bases and 2 bases, there was a span of 11 bases. This CDR3 comprises 14 residues. Germline loops: CDR1 LNHDA, CDR2 SQIVND (reference sequence). CDR3 residues: CASSGKQITDTQYF. The CDR3, as DNA: TGTGCCAGTAGTGGGAAACAGATCACAGATACGCAGTATTTT.

V gene TRBV5-4 combines with J gene TRBJ2-7, with 8 bases aligning to TRBD2. The V gene end was trimmed by 3 bases and the J gene end by 2 bases; junction bases not matched to a gene: 7. This CDR3 region has 15 residues. CDR1 and CDR2 from the germline V gene are SGHNT and YYREEE (reference sequence). CDR3 sequence: CASSWTAGRAYEQYF. DNA of the CDR3: TGTGCCAGCAGCTGGACAGCCGGGAGGGCCTACGAGCAGTACTTC.

The V gene is TRBV28, the J gene TRBJ2-5, with a tentative D call TRBD2 (6 bases). This CDR3 region has 13 residues. CDR1 MDHEN and CDR2 SYDVKM come from the germline V gene. V was trimmed by 2 bases and J by 5 bases, leaving 9 bases between them. This CDR3 reads CASSLGGSETQYF. In DNA, the CDR3 is TGTGCCAGCAGTTTAGGGGGGTCTGAGACCCAGTACTTC. The whole variable domain, filled in from reference TRBV28 and TRBJ2-5, reads DVKVTQSSRYLVKRTGEKVFLECVQDMDHENMFWYRQDPGLGLRLIYFSYDVKMKEKGDIPEGYSVSREKKERFSLILESASTNQTSMYLCASSLGGSETQYFGPGTRLLVL.

The rearrangement joins TRBV9 to TRBJ2-7, with a weak D call TRBD2 (5 bases). This CDR3 is built from 14 residues. The germline V gene has CDR1 SGDLS and CDR2 YYNGEE. V was pared by 2 bases and J by 1 base, with 10 bases between. CDR3 protein: CASSVTSESYEQYF. The CDR3 nucleotides read TGTGCCAGCAGCGTTACTAGTGAGTCCTACGAGCAGTACTTC. Based on the CDR3 plus reference TRBV9 and TRBJ2-7, the full variable domain is DSGVTQTPKHLITATGQRVTLRCSPRSGDLSVYWYQQSLDQGLQFLIQYYNGEERAKGNILERFSAQQFPDLHSELNLSSLELGDSALYFCASSVTSESYEQYFGPGTRLTVT.

The chain recombines TRBV2 with TRBJ1-5; 9 positions match TRBD1. From germline, CDR1 is SNHLY and CDR2 FYNNEI. V trimming: 0 bases; J trimming: 0 bases; junction bases outside the gene matches: 9. This CDR3 spans 19 amino acids. The CDR3 nucleotides are TGTGCCAGCAGTGAAGCGGCTACAGGGGGCGTATATAGCAATCAGCCCCAGCATTTT. Its translation is CASSEAATGGVYSNQPQHF.

The chain couples TRBV4-1 to TRBJ2-7, with D possibly being TRBD1 or TRBD2 (5 bases each). Per the germline V gene, CDR1 is MGHRA and CDR2 is YSYEKL. Trimming stripped 6 bases from V and 2 bases from J, with 14 bases between. This CDR3 is built from 14 residues. CDR3 protein: CASRKGLGAYEQYF. CDR3 sequence (DNA): TGCGCCAGCAGGAAAGGGTTGGGGGCCTACGAGCAGTACTTC.

V is TRBV19 and J is TRBJ1-2, with 10 bases aligning to TRBD1. Looked up from germline, CDR1 is LNHDA and CDR2 is SQIVND (reference sequence). The V and J ends lost 2 bases and 0 bases, in that order; junction bases with no gene match: 3. The CDR3 is 16 residues long. The CDR3 reads CASSIHGQGANYGYTF. In DNA form, the CDR3 reads TGTGCCAGTAGTATACACGGACAGGGGGCTAACTATGGCTACACCTTC.